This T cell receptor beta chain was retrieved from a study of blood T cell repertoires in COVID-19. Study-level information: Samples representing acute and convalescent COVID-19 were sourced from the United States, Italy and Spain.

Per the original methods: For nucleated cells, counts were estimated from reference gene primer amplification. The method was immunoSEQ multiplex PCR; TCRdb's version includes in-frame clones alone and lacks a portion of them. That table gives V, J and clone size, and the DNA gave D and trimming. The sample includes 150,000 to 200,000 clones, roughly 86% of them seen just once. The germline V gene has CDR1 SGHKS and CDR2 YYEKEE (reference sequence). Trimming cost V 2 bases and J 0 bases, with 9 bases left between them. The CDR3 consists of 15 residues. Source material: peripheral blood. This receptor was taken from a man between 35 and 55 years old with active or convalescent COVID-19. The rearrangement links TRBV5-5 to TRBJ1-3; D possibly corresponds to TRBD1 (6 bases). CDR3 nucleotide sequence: TGTGCCAGCAGCTTCGCAGGGGACTCTGGAAACACCATATATTTT. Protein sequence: CASSFAGDSGNTIYF.